These T cell receptor beta chains were read from a single sample in a study of T cell repertoires in ileal Crohn's disease. Using immunoSEQ multiplex PCR, the repertoire was profiled, and TCRdb retains in-frame clones only, with some absent. The sample has roughly 28,000 clones; around 80% are singletons. Input material: ileal tissue. The receptor source for this set is an adult with Crohn's disease. CDR3s include the opening cysteine and the closing phenylalanine or tryptophan. A D gene is named only where the DNA matches it firmly. Expanded clones are given a class, and other clones once, few, many or no size at all.

CDR3 length	clone size	J gene	V gene	D gene	CDR3 protein	CDR3 DNA
16	NA	TRBJ2-3	TRBV5-4	NA	CASSRDPGGSTDTQYF	TGTGCCAGCAGCCGCGATCCCGGCGGAAGCACAGATACGCAGTATTTT
15	NA	TRBJ1-3	TRBV7-2	TRBD1	CASSLQGAIGNTIYF	TGTGCCAGCAGCTTACAGGGGGCTATTGGAAACACCATATATTTT
16	NA	TRBJ1-2	TRBV6-5	TRBD1	CASSSVTGAGGYGYTF	TGTGCCAGCAGTTCGGTGACAGGGGCAGGGGGCTATGGCTACACCTTC
16	NA	TRBJ2-7	TRBV6-5	NA	CASSYYGRRSSYEQYF	TGTGCCAGCAGTTACTACGGGAGAAGGAGCTCCTACGAGCAGTACTTC
16	once	TRBJ2-3	TRBV27	TRBD2	CASRTLAGGRTDTQYF	TGTGCCAGCAGAACCTTAGCGGGGGGCCGCACAGATACGCAGTATTTT
12	NA	TRBJ1-2	TRBV29-1	NA	CSVGRSADGYTF	TGCAGCGTTGGGAGGTCGGCGGATGGCTACACCTTC
13	NA	TRBJ2-7	TRBV6-5	TRBD2	CASRRLAGGEQYF	TGTGCCAGCAGACGACTAGCGGGGGGCGAGCAGTACTTC
13	NA	TRBJ1-2	TRBV4-1	NA	CASSQGRGYGYTF	TGCGCCAGCAGCCAAGGCAGGGGCTATGGCTACACCTTC
16	NA	TRBJ2-2	TRBV6-5	NA	CASSYSAGSNTGELFF	TGTGCCAGCAGTTACTCGGCAGGGTCGAACACCGGGGAGCTGTTTTTT
14	NA	TRBJ2-3	TRBV2	TRBD1	CASSSGQGADTQYF	TGTGCCAGCAGTTCTGGACAGGGGGCAGATACGCAGTATTTT
16	NA	TRBJ1-2	TRBV19	TRBD1	CASSIIGTGRSYGYTF	TGTGCCAGTAGTATCATAGGGACAGGGAGAAGCTATGGCTACACCTTC
15	NA	TRBJ2-7	TRBV7-9	NA	CASSPKDPGLYEQYF	TGTGCCAGCAGCCCAAAGGACCCCGGACTGTACGAGCAGTACTTC
15	few	TRBJ1-6	TRBV7-2	TRBD1	CASSLRQGGDSPLHF	TGTGCCAGCAGCTTAAGACAGGGCGGCGATTCACCCCTCCACTTT
15	NA	TRBJ1-2	TRBV19	NA	CASSSGVQPYYGYTF	TGTGCCAGTAGCTCCGGGGTACAGCCGTACTATGGCTACACCTTC
14	NA	TRBJ1-2	TRBV5-4	TRBD1	CASSSDRDLYGYTF	TGTGCCAGCAGCTCGGACAGGGACCTCTATGGCTACACCTTC
14	NA	TRBJ2-1	TRBV6-6	TRBD2	CASSYAGGYNEQFF	TGTGCCAGCAGTTATGCGGGGGGATACAATGAGCAGTTCTTC
13	NA	TRBJ1-5	TRBV9	NA	CASSIGPTQPQHF	TGTGCCAGCAGCATAGGACCGACACAGCCCCAGCATTTT
16	NA	TRBJ2-2	TRBV4-1	TRBD2	CASSLRTSGDSGELFF	TGCGCCAGCAGCCTAAGGACTAGCGGGGATAGCGGGGAGCTGTTTTTT
15	NA	TRBJ1-2	TRBV6-6	NA	CASTLRTRQNYGYTF	TGTGCCAGCACTCTTCGTACAAGACAAAACTATGGCTACACCTTC
13	NA	TRBJ2-1	TRBV30	NA	CAWGGGSYNEQFF	TGTGCCTGGGGCGGAGGGAGCTACAATGAGCAGTTCTTC
15	NA	TRBJ2-7	TRBV2	NA	CASSEALLGADEQYF	TGTGCCAGCAGTGAAGCGCTTCTGGGGGCCGACGAGCAGTACTTC
12	NA	TRBJ1-2	TRBV5-1	NA	CASSLEGDGYTF	TGCGCCAGCAGCTTGGAGGGAGATGGCTACACCTTC
14	NA	TRBJ1-2	TRBV2	NA	CASSVFQGLSGYTF	TGTGCCAGCAGTGTGTTTCAGGGTTTGAGTGGCTACACCTTC
13	NA	TRBJ2-7	TRBV6-5	NA	CASHVGRGNEQYF	TGTGCCAGCCATGTGGGGCGCGGGAACGAGCAGTACTTC
17	NA	TRBJ2-4	TRBV7-4	NA	CASSLAPRQFSWDIQYF	TGTGCCAGCAGCTTAGCCCCCCGACAGTTTTCGTGGGACATTCAGTACTTC